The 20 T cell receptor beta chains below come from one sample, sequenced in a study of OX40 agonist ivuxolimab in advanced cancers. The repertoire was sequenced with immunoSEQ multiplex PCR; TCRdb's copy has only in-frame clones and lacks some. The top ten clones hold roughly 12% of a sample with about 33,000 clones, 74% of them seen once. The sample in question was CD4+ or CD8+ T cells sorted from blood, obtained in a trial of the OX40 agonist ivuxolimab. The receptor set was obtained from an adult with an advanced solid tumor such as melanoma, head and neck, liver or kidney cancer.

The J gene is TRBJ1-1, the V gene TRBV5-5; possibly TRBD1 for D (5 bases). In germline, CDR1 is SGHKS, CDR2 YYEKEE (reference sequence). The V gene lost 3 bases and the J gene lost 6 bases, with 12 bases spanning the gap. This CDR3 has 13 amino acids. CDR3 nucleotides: TGTGCCAGCAGCTACTCAGACAGATCTGAAGCTTTCTTT. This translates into CASSYSDRSEAFF.

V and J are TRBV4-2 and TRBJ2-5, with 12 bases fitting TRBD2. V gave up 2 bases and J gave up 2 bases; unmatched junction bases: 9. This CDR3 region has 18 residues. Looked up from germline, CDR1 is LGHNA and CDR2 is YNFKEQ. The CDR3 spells CASSQRLAGGPGQETQYF. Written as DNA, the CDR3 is TGTGCCAGCAGCCAACGGCTAGCGGGGGGGCCTGGTCAAGAGACCCAGTACTTC.

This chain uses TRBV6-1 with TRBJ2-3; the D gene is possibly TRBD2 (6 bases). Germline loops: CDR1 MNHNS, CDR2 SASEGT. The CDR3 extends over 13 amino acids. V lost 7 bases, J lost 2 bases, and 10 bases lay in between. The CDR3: CASKGLHTDTQYF. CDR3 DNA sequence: TGTGCCAGCAAAGGACTACACACAGATACGCAGTATTTT.

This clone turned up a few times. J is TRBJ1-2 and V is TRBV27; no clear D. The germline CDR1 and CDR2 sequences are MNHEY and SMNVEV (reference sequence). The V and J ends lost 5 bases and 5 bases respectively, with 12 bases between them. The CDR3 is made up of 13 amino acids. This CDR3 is CASSTAGRYGYTF. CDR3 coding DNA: TGTGCCAGCAGTACCGCAGGTCGGTATGGCTACACCTTC.

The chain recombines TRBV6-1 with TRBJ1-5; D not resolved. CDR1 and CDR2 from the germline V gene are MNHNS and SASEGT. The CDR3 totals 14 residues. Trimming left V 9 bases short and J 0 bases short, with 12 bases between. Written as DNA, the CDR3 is TGTGCCAGTAAGCCCCATTATAGCAATCAGCCCCAGCATTTT. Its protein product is CASKPHYSNQPQHF.

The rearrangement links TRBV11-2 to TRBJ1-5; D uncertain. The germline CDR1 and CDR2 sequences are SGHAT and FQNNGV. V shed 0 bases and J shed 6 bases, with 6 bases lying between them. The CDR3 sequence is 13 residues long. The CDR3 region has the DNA TGTGCCAGCAGCTTAGAGTTGGGTCAGCCCCAGCATTTT. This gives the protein CASSLELGQPQHF. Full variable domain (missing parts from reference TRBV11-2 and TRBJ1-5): EAGVAQSPRYKIIEKRQSVAFWCNPISGHATLYWYQQILGQGPKLLIQFQNNGVVDDSQLPKDRFSAERLKGVDSTLKIQPAKLEDSAVYLCASSLELGQPQHFGDGTRLSIL.

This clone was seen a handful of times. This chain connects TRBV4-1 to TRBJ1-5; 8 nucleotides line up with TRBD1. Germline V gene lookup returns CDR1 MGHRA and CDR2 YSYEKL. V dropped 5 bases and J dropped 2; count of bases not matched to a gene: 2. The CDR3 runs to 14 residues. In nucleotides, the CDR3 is TGCGCCAGCAGCTCGGGACAGGGCAATCAGCCCCAGCATTTT. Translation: CASSSGQGNQPQHF.

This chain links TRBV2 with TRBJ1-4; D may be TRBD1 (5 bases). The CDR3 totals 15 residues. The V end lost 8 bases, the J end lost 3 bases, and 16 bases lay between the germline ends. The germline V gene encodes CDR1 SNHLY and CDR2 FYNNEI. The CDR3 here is CASGKIWTPNEKLFF. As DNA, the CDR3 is TGTGCCAGCGGAAAGATTTGGACACCTAATGAAAAACTGTTTTTT.

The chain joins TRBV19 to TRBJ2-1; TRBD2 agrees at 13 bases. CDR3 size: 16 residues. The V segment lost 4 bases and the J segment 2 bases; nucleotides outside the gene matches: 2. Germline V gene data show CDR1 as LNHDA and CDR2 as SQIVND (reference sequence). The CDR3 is CASSKTSGGAYNEQFF. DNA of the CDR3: TGTGCCAGTAGTAAAACTAGCGGGGGGGCCTACAATGAGCAGTTCTTC.

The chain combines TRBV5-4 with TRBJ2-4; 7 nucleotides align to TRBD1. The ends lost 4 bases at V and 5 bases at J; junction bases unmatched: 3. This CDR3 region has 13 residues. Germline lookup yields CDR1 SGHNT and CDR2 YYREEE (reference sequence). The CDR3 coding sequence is TGTGCCAGCAGCCCAGGACAGGAAAACATTCAGTACTTC. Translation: CASSPGQENIQYF.

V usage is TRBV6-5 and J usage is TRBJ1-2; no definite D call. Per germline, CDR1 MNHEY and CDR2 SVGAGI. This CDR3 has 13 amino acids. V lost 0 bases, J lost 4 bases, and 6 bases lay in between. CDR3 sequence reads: CASSYSTVYGYTF. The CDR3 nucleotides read TGTGCCAGCAGTTACTCGACCGTCTATGGCTACACCTTC.

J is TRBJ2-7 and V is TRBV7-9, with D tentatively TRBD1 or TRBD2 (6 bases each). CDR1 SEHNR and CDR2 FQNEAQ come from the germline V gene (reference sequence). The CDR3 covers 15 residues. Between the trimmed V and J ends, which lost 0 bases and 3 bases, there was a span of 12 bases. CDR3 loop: CASSLARGARYEQYF. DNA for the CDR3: TGTGCCAGCAGCTTAGCGAGGGGGGCCCGCTACGAGCAGTACTTC.

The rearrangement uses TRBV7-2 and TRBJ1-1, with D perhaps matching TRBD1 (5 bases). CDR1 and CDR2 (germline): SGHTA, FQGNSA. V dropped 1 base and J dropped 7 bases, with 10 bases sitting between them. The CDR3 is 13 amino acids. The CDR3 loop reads CASSLGRRGEAFF. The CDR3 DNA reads TGTGCCAGCAGCTTAGGAAGAAGGGGTGAAGCTTTCTTT.

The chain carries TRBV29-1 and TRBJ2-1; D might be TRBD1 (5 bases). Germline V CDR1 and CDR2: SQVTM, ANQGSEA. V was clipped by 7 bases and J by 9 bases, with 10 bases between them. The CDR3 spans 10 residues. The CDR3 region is CSGGGSEQFF. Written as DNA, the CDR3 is TGCAGCGGGGGCGGTTCTGAGCAGTTCTTC.

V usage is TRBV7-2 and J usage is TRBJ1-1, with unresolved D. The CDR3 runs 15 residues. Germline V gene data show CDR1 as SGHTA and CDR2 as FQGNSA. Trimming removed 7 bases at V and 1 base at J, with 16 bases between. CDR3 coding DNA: TGTGCCAGCACCTCAACCGGTCAGTCGAACACTGAAGCTTTCTTT. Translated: CASTSTGQSNTEAFF.

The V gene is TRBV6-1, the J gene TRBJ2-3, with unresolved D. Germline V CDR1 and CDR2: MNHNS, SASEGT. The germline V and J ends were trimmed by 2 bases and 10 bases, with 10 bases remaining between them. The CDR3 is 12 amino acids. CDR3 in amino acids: CASSELPPSQYF. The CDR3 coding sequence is TGTGCCAGCAGTGAACTCCCCCCATCGCAGTATTTT.

The CDR3 loop is CASSPSGVIYNEQFF. CDR3 sequence (DNA): TGCGCCAGCAGCCCTAGCGGGGTCATCTACAATGAGCAGTTCTTC. The V call is TRBV4-1, the J call TRBJ2-1, with TRBD2 identical over 9 bases. V lost 4 bases, J lost 3 bases, and 4 bases stayed unmatched. From germline, CDR1 is MGHRA and CDR2 YSYEKL. There are 15 residues in the CDR3.

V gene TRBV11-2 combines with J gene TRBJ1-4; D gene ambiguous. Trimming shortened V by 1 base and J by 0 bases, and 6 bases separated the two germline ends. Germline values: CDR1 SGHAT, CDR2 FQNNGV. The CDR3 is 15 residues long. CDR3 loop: CASSLGGTTNEKLFF. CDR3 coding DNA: TGTGCCAGCAGCTTAGGTGGGACAACTAATGAAAAACTGTTTTTT.

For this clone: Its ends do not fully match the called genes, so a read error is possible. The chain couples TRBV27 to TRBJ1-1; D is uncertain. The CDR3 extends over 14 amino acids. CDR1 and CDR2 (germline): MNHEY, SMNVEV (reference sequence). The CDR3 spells CASSLRPGNPEAFF. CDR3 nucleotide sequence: TGTGCCAGCAGTTTGAGACCCGGGAACCCTGAAGCTTTCTTT.

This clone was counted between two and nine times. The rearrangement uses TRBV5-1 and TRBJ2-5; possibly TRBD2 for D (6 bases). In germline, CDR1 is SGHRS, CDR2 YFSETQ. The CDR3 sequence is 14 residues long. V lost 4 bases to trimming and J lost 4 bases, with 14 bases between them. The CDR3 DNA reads TGCGCCAGCAGCCCTCGTCCGGGACTAGAGACCCAGTACTTC. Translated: CASSPRPGLETQYF.